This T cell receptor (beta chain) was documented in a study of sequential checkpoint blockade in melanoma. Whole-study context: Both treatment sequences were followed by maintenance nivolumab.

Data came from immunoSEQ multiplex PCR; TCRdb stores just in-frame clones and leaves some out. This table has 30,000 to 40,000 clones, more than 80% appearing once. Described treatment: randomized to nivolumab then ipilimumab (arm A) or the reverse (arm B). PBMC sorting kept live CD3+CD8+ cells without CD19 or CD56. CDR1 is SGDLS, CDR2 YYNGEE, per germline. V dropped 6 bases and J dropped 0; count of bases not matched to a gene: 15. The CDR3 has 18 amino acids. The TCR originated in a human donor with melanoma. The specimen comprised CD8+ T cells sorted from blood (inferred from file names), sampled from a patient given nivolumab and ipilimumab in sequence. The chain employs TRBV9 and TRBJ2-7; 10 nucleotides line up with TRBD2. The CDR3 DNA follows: TGTGCCAGCACCATCGGGACTAGCGAAATCAAGAGCTCCTACGAGCAGTACGTC. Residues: CASTIGTSEIKSSYEQYV.